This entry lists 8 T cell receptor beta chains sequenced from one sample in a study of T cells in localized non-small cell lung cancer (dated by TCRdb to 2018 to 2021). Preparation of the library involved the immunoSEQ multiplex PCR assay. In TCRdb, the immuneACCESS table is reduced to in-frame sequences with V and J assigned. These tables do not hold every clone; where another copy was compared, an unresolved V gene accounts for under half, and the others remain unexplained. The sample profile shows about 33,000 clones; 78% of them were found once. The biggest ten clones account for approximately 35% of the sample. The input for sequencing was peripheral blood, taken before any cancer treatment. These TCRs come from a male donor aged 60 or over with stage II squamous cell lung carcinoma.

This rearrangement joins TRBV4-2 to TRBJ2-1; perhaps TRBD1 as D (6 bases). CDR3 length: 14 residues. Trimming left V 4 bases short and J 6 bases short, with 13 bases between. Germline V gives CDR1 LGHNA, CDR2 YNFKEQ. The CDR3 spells CASSPEDSRNEQFF. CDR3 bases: TGTGCCAGCAGCCCCGAGGACAGCCGCAATGAGCAGTTCTTC.

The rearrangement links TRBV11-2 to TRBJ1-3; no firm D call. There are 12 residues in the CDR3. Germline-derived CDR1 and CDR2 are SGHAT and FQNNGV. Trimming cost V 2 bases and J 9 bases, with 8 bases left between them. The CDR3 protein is CASSLNGITIYF. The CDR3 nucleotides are TGTGCCAGCAGCTTAAACGGGATCACCATATATTTT. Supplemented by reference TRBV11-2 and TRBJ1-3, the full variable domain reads EAGVAQSPRYKIIEKRQSVAFWCNPISGHATLYWYQQILGQGPKLLIQFQNNGVVDDSQLPKDRFSAERLKGVDSTLKIQPAKLEDSAVYLCASSLNGITIYFGEGSWLTVV.

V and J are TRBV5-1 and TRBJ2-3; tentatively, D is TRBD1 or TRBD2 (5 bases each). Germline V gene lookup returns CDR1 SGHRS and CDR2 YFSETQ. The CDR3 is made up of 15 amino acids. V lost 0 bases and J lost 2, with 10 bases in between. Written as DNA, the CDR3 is TGCGCCAGCAGCTTGGTACCCGGGGCCACAGATACGCAGTATTTT. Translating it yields CASSLVPGATDTQYF.

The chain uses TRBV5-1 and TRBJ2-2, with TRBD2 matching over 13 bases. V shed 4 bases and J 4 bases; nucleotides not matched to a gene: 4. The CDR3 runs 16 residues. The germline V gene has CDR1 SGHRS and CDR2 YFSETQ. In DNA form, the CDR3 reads TGCGCCAGCAGCCCCGGGACTAGCGGGGCCACCGGGGAGCTGTTTTTT. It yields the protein CASSPGTSGATGELFF. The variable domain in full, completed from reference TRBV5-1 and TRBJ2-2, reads KAGVTQTPRYLIKTRGQQVTLSCSPISGHRSVSWYQQTPGQGLQFLFEYFSETQRNKGNFPGRFSGRQFSNSRSEMNVSTLELGDSALYLCASSPGTSGATGELFFGEGSRLTVL.

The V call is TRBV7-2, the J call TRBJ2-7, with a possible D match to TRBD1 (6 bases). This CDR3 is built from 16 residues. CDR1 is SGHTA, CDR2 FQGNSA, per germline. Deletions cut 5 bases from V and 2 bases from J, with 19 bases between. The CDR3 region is CASSLEVGAGTYEQYF. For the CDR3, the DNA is TGTGCCAGCAGCCTAGAAGTGGGGGCTGGCACCTACGAGCAGTACTTC.

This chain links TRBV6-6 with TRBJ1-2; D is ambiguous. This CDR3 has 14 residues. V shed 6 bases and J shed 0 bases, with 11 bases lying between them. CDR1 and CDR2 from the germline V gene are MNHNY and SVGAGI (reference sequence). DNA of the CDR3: TGTGCCAGCAGACCCCCCCTGCCTAACTATGGCTACACCTTC. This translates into CASRPPLPNYGYTF.

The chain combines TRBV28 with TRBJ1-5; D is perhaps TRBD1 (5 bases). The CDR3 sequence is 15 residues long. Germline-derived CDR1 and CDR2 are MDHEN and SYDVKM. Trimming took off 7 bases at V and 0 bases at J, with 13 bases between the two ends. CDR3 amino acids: CASTFGGISNQPQHF. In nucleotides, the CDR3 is TGTGCCAGCACCTTTGGGGGAATTAGCAATCAGCCCCAGCATTTT.

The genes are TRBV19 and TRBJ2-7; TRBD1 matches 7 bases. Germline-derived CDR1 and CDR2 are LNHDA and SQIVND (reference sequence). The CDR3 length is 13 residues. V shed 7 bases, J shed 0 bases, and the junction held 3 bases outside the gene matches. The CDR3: CASTGQSSYEQYF. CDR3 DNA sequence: TGTGCCAGTACGGGACAGAGCTCCTACGAGCAGTACTTC.